This T cell receptor (beta chain) was observed in a study of blood T cell repertoires in COVID-19. Study overall: Some COVID-19 samples were acute and others convalescent; all came from the United States, Italy and Spain. Sources were T cells, B-cell-depleted T cells, or PBMCs; the material itself was cDNA or gDNA.

CDR1 and CDR2 (germline): KGHSH, LQKENI. The CDR3 is made up of 15 amino acids. With 1 base removed from V and 0 bases from J, the gap between germline ends came to 7 bases. As processed by the authors: By means of reference gene primer amplification, nucleated cell counts were estimated. Sequenced by immunoSEQ multiplex PCR; TCRdb stores in-frame clones only, minus some. The V and J calls and clone size are taken from that table; D and trimming were inferred from the DNA. The repertoire holds 60,000 to 80,000 clones, with more than 80% as singletons. The gene calls are TRBV18 and TRBJ1-3, with D uncertain. Sample: peripheral blood. This TCR was sampled from a woman of 80 years or more with acute or convalescent COVID-19. Here the CDR3 DNA reads TGTGCCAGCTCACCACAGGGAGTCTCTGGAAACACCATATATTTT. This sequence encodes CASSPQGVSGNTIYF.